This passage covers 6 T cell receptor beta chains from one sample sequenced in a study of shared clonotypes between healthy human individuals. Data came from immunoSEQ multiplex PCR; TCRdb stores just in-frame clones and leaves some out. The repertoire holds about 2,200,000 clones, with about 92% as singletons. Positively selected for CCR7, the CD45RO-negative cells used as naive CD8 cells excluded terminally differentiated effector memory CD45RA+ cells. Sequences were obtained from naive CD8+ T cells from PBMCs. These receptors all come from a man between 18 and 35 years old in good health. Some clones in this sample may be carry-over from other donors' samples.

With regard to this clone: The same CDR3 is also encoded by other DNA sequences in this sample. The rearrangement uses TRBV13 and TRBJ1-5; D not resolved. Looked up from germline, CDR1 is PRHDT and CDR2 is FYEKMQ (reference sequence). The CDR3 loop spans 13 amino acids. With 0 bases removed from V and 6 bases from J, the gap between germline ends came to 6 bases. The CDR3 region has the DNA TGTGCCAGCAGCTTAGGCCGTTCTCAGCCCCAGCATTTT. This sequence encodes CASSLGRSQPQHF.

The chain couples TRBV6-5 to TRBJ1-1; no definite D call. Germline loops: CDR1 MNHEY, CDR2 SVGAGI. The CDR3 consists of 11 residues. Trimming cost V 9 bases and J 8 bases, with 13 bases left between them. The CDR3 DNA reads as TGTGCCAGTTTTTTGCCGCCCGAAGCTTTCTTT. Translation: CASFLPPEAFF.

This chain uses TRBV5-1 with TRBJ2-1; D not resolved. Trimming stripped 6 bases from V and 7 bases from J, with 8 bases between. Germline loops: CDR1 SGHRS, CDR2 YFSETQ. This CDR3 spans 11 amino acids. The CDR3 protein is CASTIGNEQFF. As DNA, the CDR3 is TGCGCCAGCACCATCGGGAATGAGCAGTTCTTC. The full variable domain, its missing parts supplied by reference TRBV5-1 and TRBJ2-1, is KAGVTQTPRYLIKTRGQQVTLSCSPISGHRSVSWYQQTPGQGLQFLFEYFSETQRNKGNFPGRFSGRQFSNSRSEMNVSTLELGDSALYLCASTIGNEQFFGPGTRLTVL.

The V and J genes are TRBV29-1 and TRBJ2-2; TRBD2 agrees at 10 bases. The CDR3 is made up of 16 amino acids. CDR1 SQVTM and CDR2 ANQGSEA come from the germline V gene. J was trimmed by 0 bases and V by 6 bases; bases with no gene match: 7. CDR3 residues: CSVTLLAGANTGELFF. The CDR3 nucleotides are TGCAGCGTGACCCTCCTAGCGGGAGCGAACACCGGGGAGCTGTTTTTT.

This chain links TRBV11-3 with TRBJ2-1; TRBD1 matches 10 bases. CDR1 is SGHNT and CDR2 is YENEEA in the germline V gene. The CDR3 contains 14 residues. J was trimmed by 8 bases and V by 4 bases; bases with no gene match: 5. CDR3 nucleotide sequence: TGTGCCAGCAGCTACGGGACAGGGGTGGATGAGCAGTTCTTC. Protein sequence: CASSYGTGVDEQFF.

V is TRBV15 and J is TRBJ2-1, with 7 bases that match TRBD2. Germline V gene lookup returns CDR1 LNHNV and CDR2 YYDKDF (reference sequence). With 1 base clipped from V and 9 bases from J, the junction kept 9 bases outside the gene matches. This CDR3 is 15 amino acids long. CDR3 DNA: TGTGCCACCAGCAGAGGCGGGAGCCTTGAGGGTGAGCAGTTCTTC. Its protein is CATSRGGSLEGEQFF.